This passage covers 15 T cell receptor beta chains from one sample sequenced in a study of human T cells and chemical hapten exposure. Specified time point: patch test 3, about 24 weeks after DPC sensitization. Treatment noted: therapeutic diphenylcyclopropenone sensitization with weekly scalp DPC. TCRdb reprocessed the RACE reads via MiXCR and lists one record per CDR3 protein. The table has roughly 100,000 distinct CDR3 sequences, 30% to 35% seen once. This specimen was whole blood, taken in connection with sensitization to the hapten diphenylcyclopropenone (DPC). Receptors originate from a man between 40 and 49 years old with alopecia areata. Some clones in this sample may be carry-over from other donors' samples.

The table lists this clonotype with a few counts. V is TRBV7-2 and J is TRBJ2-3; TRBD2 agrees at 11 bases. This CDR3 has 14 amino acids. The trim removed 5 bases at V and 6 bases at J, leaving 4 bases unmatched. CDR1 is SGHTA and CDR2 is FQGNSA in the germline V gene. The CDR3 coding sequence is TGTGCCAGCAGCGCTAGCGGGAGGTCTGATACGCAGTATTTT. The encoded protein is CASSASGRSDTQYF.

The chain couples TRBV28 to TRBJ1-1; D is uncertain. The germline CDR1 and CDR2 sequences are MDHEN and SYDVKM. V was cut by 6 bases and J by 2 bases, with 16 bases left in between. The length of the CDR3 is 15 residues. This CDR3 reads CASSNQQSPNTEAFF. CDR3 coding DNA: TGTGCCAGCAGCAATCAGCAGTCACCTAACACTGAAGCTTTCTTT.

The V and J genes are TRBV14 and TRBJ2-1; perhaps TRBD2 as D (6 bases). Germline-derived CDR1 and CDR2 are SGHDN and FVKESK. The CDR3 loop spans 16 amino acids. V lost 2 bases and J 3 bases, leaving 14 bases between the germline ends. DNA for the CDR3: TGTGCCAGCAGCCAACCGCTGGGGGGAATCTACAATGAGCAGTTCTTC. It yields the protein CASSQPLGGIYNEQFF.

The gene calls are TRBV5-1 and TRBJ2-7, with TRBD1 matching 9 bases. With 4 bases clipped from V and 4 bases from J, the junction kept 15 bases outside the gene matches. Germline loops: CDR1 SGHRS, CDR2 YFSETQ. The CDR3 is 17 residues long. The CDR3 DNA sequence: TGCGCCAGCAGCAGCCGGGACAGGGACACCGAATGGTACGAGCAGTACTTC. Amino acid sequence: CASSSRDRDTEWYEQYF.

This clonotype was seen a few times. CDR3 in amino acids: CASSRWTGEEKLFF. Written as DNA, the CDR3 is TGTGCCAGCAGCCGATGGACAGGGGAGGAAAAACTGTTTTTT. This sequence joins TRBV7-2 and TRBJ1-4; TRBD1 matches 9 bases. V trimming: 5 bases; J trimming: 8 bases; junction bases outside the gene matches: 6. The CDR3 length is 14 residues. Germline CDR1 is SGHTA and CDR2 is FQGNSA. Variable domain in full (rest from reference TRBV7-2 and TRBJ1-4): GAGVSQSPSNKVTEKGKDVELRCDPISGHTALYWYRQSLGQGLEFLIYFQGNSAPDKSGLPSDRFSAERTGGSVSTLTIQRTQQEDSAVYLCASSRWTGEEKLFFGSGTQLSVL.

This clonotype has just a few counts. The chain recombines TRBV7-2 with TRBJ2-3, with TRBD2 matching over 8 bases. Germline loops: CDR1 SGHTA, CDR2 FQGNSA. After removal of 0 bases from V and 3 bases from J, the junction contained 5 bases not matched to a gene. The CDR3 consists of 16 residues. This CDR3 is CASSLALPSGTDTQYF. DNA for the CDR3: TGTGCCAGCAGCTTAGCGCTTCCTAGCGGGACAGATACGCAGTATTTT.

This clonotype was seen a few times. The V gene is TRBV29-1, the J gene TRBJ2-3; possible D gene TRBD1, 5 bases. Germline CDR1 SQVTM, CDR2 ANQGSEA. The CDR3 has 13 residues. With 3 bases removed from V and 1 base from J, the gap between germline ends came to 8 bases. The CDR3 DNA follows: TGCAGCGTTGACAGGGTTGGCACAGATACGCAGTATTTT. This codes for CSVDRVGTDTQYF.

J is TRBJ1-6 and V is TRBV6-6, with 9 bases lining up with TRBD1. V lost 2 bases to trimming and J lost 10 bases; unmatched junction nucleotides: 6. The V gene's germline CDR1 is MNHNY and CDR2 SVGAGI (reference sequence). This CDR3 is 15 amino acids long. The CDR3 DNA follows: TGTGCCAGCAGTTACCCGCGGGACAGGGACTCACCCCTCCACTTT. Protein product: CASSYPRDRDSPLHF.

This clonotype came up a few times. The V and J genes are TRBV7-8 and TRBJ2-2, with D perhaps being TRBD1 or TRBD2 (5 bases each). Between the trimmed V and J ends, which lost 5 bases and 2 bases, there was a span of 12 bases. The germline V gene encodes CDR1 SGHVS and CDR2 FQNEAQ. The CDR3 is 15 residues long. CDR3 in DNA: TGTGCCAGCAGCGCCGGGACCCACAACACCGGGGAGCTGTTTTTT. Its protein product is CASSAGTHNTGELFF.

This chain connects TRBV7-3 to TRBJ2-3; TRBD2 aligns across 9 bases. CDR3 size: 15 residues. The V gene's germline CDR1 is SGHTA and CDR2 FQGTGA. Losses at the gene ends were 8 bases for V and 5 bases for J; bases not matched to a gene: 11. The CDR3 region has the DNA TGTGCCAGCGTTCGAGCGGGAGGTTCCGGAGATACGCAGTATTTT. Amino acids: CASVRAGGSGDTQYF.

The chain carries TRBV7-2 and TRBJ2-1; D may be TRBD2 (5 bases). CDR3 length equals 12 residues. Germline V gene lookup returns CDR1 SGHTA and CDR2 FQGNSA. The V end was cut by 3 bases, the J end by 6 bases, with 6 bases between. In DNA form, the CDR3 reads TGTGCCAGCAGCTTTGCGGGCAATGAGCAGTTCTTC. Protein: CASSFAGNEQFF.

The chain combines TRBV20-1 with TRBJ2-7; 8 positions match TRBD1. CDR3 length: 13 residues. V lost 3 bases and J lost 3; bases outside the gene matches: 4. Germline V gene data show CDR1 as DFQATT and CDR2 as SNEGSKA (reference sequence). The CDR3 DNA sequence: TGCAGTGCTAGTTACAGGGGGGTCTACGAGCAGTACTTC. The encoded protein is CSASYRGVYEQYF.

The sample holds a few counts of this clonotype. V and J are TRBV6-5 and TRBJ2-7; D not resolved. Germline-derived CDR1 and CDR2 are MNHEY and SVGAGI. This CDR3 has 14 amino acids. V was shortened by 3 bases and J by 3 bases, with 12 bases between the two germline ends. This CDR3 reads CASSYVFWDYEQYF. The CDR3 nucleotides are TGTGCCAGCAGTTATGTTTTCTGGGACTACGAGCAGTACTTC.

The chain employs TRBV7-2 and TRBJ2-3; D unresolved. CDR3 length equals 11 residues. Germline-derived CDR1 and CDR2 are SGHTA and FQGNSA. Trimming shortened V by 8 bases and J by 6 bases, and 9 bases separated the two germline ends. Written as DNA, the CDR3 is TGTGCCAGCCTGACCCCCGATACGCAGTATTTT. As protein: CASLTPDTQYF.

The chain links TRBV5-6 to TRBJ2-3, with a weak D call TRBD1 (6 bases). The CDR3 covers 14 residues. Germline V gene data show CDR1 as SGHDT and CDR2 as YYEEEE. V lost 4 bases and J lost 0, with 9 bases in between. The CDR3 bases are TGTGCCAGCAGCCGGGACACGAGCACAGATACGCAGTATTTT. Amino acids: CASSRDTSTDTQYF.